Listed below are T cell receptor beta chains from one sample, sequenced in a study of cytomegalovirus exposure and HLA in healthy donors. Libraries were prepared by immunoSEQ multiplex PCR; TCRdb keeps only in-frame clonotypes and omits some of them. This table holds some 96,000 clones. The sequenced material came from PBMCs. These receptors came from a woman younger than 45 in good health and CMV-seronegative. CDR3s include the opening cysteine and the closing phenylalanine or tryptophan. A D gene is named only where the DNA matches it firmly.

TRBJ1-2 | TRBV28 | NA | TGTGCCAGCAGTTTATACAGGACCTATGGCTACACCTTC | CASSLYRTYGYTF
TRBJ2-1 | TRBV30 | NA | TGTGCCTGGGGAGTTTCGGATGAGCAGTTCTTC | CAWGVSDEQFF
TRBJ2-1 | TRBV6-6 | TRBD2 | TGTGCCAGCAAGCAGCGGGAGAGGGACAATGAGCAGTTCTTC | CASKQRERDNEQFF
TRBJ2-7 | TRBV25-1 | NA | TGTGCCAGCAGTGAAGCGGCCCGTTACGAGCAGTACTTC | CASSEAARYEQYF
TRBJ2-2 | TRBV2 | TRBD2 | TGTGCCAGCAGTGGGACTAGCGGGGGGGCCGTAACCGGGGAGCTGTTTTTT | CASSGTSGGAVTGELFF
TRBJ1-1 | TRBV29-1 | NA | TGCAGCCAGCAGGCGATTGGGGGCGCGGGTACTGAAGCTTTCTTT | CSQQAIGGAGTEAFF
TRBJ2-7 | TRBV5-4 | TRBD2 | TGTGCCAGCAGCCCGGGACTAGCGGAGGCCTACGAGCAGTACTTC | CASSPGLAEAYEQYF
TRBJ2-7 | TRBV10-3 | TRBD2 | TGTGCCATCAGGGCGGGAGCGACTGGCGACGAGCAGTACTTC | CAIRAGATGDEQYF
TRBJ2-2 | TRBV6-5 | TRBD1 | TGTGCCAGCAGTGGGACAGGCGAGCTGTTTTTT | CASSGTGELFF
TRBJ1-2 | TRBV5-3 | TRBD1 | TGTGCCAGAGCGACAGGGGCCGTCTGGGCCTATGGCTACACCTTC | CARATGAVWAYGYTF
TRBJ2-7 | TRBV29-1 | NA | TGCAGCGTTGGGGGACAGCTACTCAGGGGGGCCTACGAGCAGTACTTC | CSVGGQLLRGAYEQYF
TRBJ2-5 | TRBV5-1 | TRBD1 | TGCGCCAGCAGCTCCAGGACAGGGGGCGCGGAGACCCAGTACTTC | CASSSRTGGAETQYF
TRBJ2-7 | TRBV7-9 | NA | TGTGCCAGCACCACCGAGGAGAATAGAATGGGCTACGAGCAGTACTTC | CASTTEENRMGYEQYF
TRBJ2-1 | TRBV7-7 | TRBD2 | TGTGCTAGCAGCGCCCGACTAGCGGACAATGAGCAGTTCTTC | CASSARLADNEQFF
TRBJ2-3 | TRBV5-1 | TRBD2 | TGCGCCAGCAGCCGGACTAGCGGGACCGTAGATACGCAGTATTTT | CASSRTSGTVDTQYF
TRBJ1-1 | TRBV7-8 | NA | TGTGCCAGCAGACGGGACTGGATGAACACTGAAGCTTTCTTT | CASRRDWMNTEAFF
TRBJ1-1 | TRBV6-1 | NA | TGTGCCAGCAGTTCTACAGGGAACACTGAAGCTTTCTTT | CASSSTGNTEAFF
TRBJ2-7 | TRBV11-1 | NA | TGTGCCAGCAGAGGGGGGACAGCCGAGCAGTACTTC | CASRGGTAEQYF
TRBJ1-2 | TRBV6-1 | TRBD1 | TGTGCCAGCAGTGAACCGGGACAGGCGACCTATGGCTACACCTTC | CASSEPGQATYGYTF
TRBJ2-7 | TRBV28 | NA | TGTGCCAGCAGTTTCCCCGGGATCTACGAGCAGTACTTC | CASSFPGIYEQYF
TRBJ1-1 | TRBV11-2 | NA | TGTGCCAGCAGCTTACAGACCACGCGGGCCACTGAAGCTTTCTTT | CASSLQTTRATEAFF
TRBJ2-2 | TRBV13 | NA | TGTGCCAGCAGCTCGAGTTGGGCCTCGAACACCGGGGAGCTGTTTTTT | CASSSSWASNTGELFF
TRBJ1-2 | TRBV27 | TRBD1 | TGTGCCAGCAGATATACAGGGGGCTATGGCTACACCTTC | CASRYTGGYGYTF
TRBJ2-1 | TRBV19 | TRBD1 | TGTGCCAGTAGTTTAACAGGGGGAGGTAACAATGAGCAGTTCTTC | CASSLTGGGNNEQFF
TRBJ1-4 | TRBV6-6 | TRBD1 | TGTGCCAGCAGTTCTATCGGACAGGGGAGTGAAAAACTGTTTTTT | CASSSIGQGSEKLFF
TRBJ2-3 | TRBV7-9 | NA | TGTGCCAGCAGCTTAGATGGTAGCTTTAGCACAGATACGCAGTATTTT | CASSLDGSFSTDTQYF
TRBJ2-7 | TRBV7-9 | TRBD2 | TGTGCCAGCAGCTTAGTCGCTTCCCGGGGGGGGGAGCAGTACTTC | CASSLVASRGGEQYF
TRBJ1-1 | TRBV5-6 | TRBD1 | TGTGCCAGCAGCTGGAGGACAGGGGCCCACACTGAAGCTTTCTTT | CASSWRTGAHTEAFF
TRBJ1-1 | TRBV19 | NA | TGTGCCAGTAGTATATGGAGGGGAGGCGTGAACACTGAAGCTTTCTTT | CASSIWRGGVNTEAFF
TRBJ2-3 | TRBV5-6 | TRBD2 | TGTGCCAGCAGCTTGTACCGGCTAGCGGGAGTTTTAGATACGCAGTATTTT | CASSLYRLAGVLDTQYF
TRBJ2-3 | TRBV5-4 | NA | TGTGCCAGCAGCTTGACTAGCACAGATACGCAGTATTTT | CASSLTSTDTQYF
TRBJ2-7 | TRBV5-6 | TRBD1 | TGTGCCAGCAGCTTGGGACCGGGGACAGCCTACGAGCAGTACTTC | CASSLGPGTAYEQYF
TRBJ2-1 | TRBV5-1 | TRBD2 | TGCGCCAGCAGCTTGGTCGCTCTAGCGGTGGACAATGAGCAGTTCTTC | CASSLVALAVDNEQFF
TRBJ1-5 | TRBV6-6 | TRBD1 | TGTGCCAGCAGTGGGACAGGGAGAGGTGGGAATCAGCCCCAGCATTTT | CASSGTGRGGNQPQHF
TRBJ1-2 | TRBV27 | NA | TGTGCCAGCAGTTCGGACAGCCTCTATGGCTACACCTTC | CASSSDSLYGYTF
TRBJ2-7 | TRBV28 | NA | TGTGCCAGCATCGGCGGTAGCTCCTACGAGCAGTACTTC | CASIGGSSYEQYF
TRBJ1-3 | TRBV28 | TRBD1 | TGTGCCAGCAGTCACGGGACAGTCTCTGGAAACACCATATATTTT | CASSHGTVSGNTIYF
TRBJ1-1 | TRBV28 | TRBD1 | TGTGCCAGCAGTTTGGTGACAGGGGGAAATGAAGCTTTCTTT | CASSLVTGGNEAFF
TRBJ1-2 | TRBV6-5 | NA | TGTGCCAGCAGTTACCGCCCCAGGGCAGACTATGGCTACACCTTC | CASSYRPRADYGYTF
TRBJ2-5 | TRBV29-1 | TRBD1 | TGCAGCGCCCCTGGGACAGGGGAAGAGACCCAGTACTTC | CSAPGTGEETQYF